The 28 T cell receptor beta chains listed next were all sequenced from one sample in a study of CD8 T cells in ankylosing spondylitis. Their specific antigens are unknown. TCRdb itself ran the 5' RACE reads through MiXCR, one entry per CDR3 protein. The sample lists about 480,000 distinct CDR3 sequences, about 15% occurring once. General study findings and limits: Apparently characteristic of ankylosing spondylitis blood was a TCR beta motif (roughly eight highly homologous variants).

The sample comprised blood, either unsorted or a sorted T cell fraction (not recorded which). These receptors were collected from a male donor with ankylosing spondylitis.

The chain recombines TRBV18 with TRBJ1-6; D remains unclear. The V gene's germline CDR1 is KGHSH and CDR2 LQKENI. V shed 2 bases and J shed 10 bases, with 21 bases lying between them. CDR3 length: 17 amino acids. The CDR3 sequence: CASSPRASSGDSSPLHF. In nucleotides, the CDR3 is TGTGCCAGCTCACCAAGGGCTAGTTCCGGGGATTCATCACCCCTCCACTTT.

This clonotype has a handful of counts. This chain links TRBV20-1 with TRBJ2-2, with TRBD2 identical over 10 bases. The CDR3 has 16 amino acids. Trimming at V came to 3 bases and at J to 4 bases, leaving 8 bases not matched to a gene. The germline V gene has CDR1 DFQATT and CDR2 SNEGSKA (reference sequence). This chain's CDR3 is CSARNILAGLTGELFF. CDR3 nucleotides: TGCAGTGCTAGGAACATACTAGCGGGGCTCACCGGGGAGCTGTTTTTT.

This clonotype was recorded many times. The rearrangement links TRBV5-1 to TRBJ1-2, with 9 bases aligning to TRBD1. V lost 0 bases to trimming and J lost 4 bases; unmatched junction nucleotides: 4. CDR3 size: 15 residues. The germline gives CDR1 SGHRS, CDR2 YFSETQ. In nucleotides, the CDR3 is TGCGCCAGCAGCTTGGGCTGGGACAGGGCCTATGGCTACACCTTC. Its protein is CASSLGWDRAYGYTF.

This clonotype was seen many times. V is TRBV6-6 and J is TRBJ2-1; D unclear. V lost 7 bases and J 3 bases, leaving 4 bases between the germline ends. This CDR3 has 11 amino acids. Germline CDR1 is MNHNY and CDR2 is SVGAGI (reference sequence). DNA for the CDR3: TGTGCCAGCATGCTCTACAATGAGCAGTTCTTC. Residues: CASMLYNEQFF.

This sequence joins TRBV20-1 and TRBJ1-5, with a weak D call TRBD1 (5 bases). The CDR3 length is 12 residues. Germline CDR1 is DFQATT and CDR2 is SNEGSKA (reference sequence). Trimming cost V 1 base and J 6 bases, with 7 bases left between them. In DNA form, the CDR3 reads TGCAGTGCTAGAGCCGGGGGTCAGCCCCAGCATTTT. This encodes CSARAGGQPQHF.

This chain joins TRBV5-6 and TRBJ2-1, with TRBD1 matching over 9 bases. The CDR3 is 15 residues long. V lost 4 bases and J lost 2; bases outside the gene matches: 4. Germline lookup yields CDR1 SGHDT and CDR2 YYEEEE. As DNA, the CDR3 is TGTGCCAGCAGCCACCGGGACAGGGCCTACAATGAGCAGTTCTTC. It encodes CASSHRDRAYNEQFF. The whole variable domain, remainder taken from reference TRBV5-6 and TRBJ2-1, is DAGVTQSPTHLIKTRGQQVTLRCSPKSGHDTVSWYQQALGQGPQFIFQYYEEEERQRGNFPDRFSGHQFPNYSSELNVNALLLGDSALYLCASSHRDRAYNEQFFGPGTRLTVL.

The rearrangement links TRBV5-6 to TRBJ1-4, with D tentatively TRBD1 (5 bases). The CDR3 covers 18 residues. The V gene lost 2 bases and the J gene lost 6 bases, with 23 bases spanning the gap. CDR1 SGHDT and CDR2 YYEEEE come from the germline V gene. The CDR3 loop is CASSFYSSGDRGDEKLFF. The DNA for the CDR3 is TGTGCCAGCAGCTTCTATTCTTCTGGGGATCGGGGCGATGAAAAACTGTTTTTT. Full variable domain (missing parts from reference TRBV5-6 and TRBJ1-4): DAGVTQSPTHLIKTRGQQVTLRCSPKSGHDTVSWYQQALGQGPQFIFQYYEEEERQRGNFPDRFSGHQFPNYSSELNVNALLLGDSALYLCASSFYSSGDRGDEKLFFGSGTQLSVL.

V is TRBV20-1 and J is TRBJ2-3, with D hard to call. This CDR3 region has 14 residues. Trimming pared 5 bases from V and 2 bases from J, leaving 14 bases between. Germline V gene lookup returns CDR1 DFQATT and CDR2 SNEGSKA (reference sequence). The CDR3 bases are TGCAGTGCTCAATACCTCTCGATCACAGATACGCAGTATTTT. Translating it yields CSAQYLSITDTQYF.

This clonotype was detected a few times. The chain recombines TRBV29-1 with TRBJ2-3; 12 bases match TRBD2. J was trimmed by 2 bases and V by 6 bases; bases with no gene match: 18. This CDR3 is built from 19 residues. Germline V gene lookup returns CDR1 SQVTM and CDR2 ANQGSEA. The CDR3 nucleotides are TGCAGCGTGGCCATGGCTAGCGGGAGGGCCACCCGGCCCACAGATACGCAGTATTTT. Translated: CSVAMASGRATRPTDTQYF.

This clonotype appeared a few times. The rearrangement joins TRBV7-2 to TRBJ2-7; 13 bases match TRBD2. The CDR3 spans 15 residues. The germline V gene encodes CDR1 SGHTA and CDR2 FQGNSA. V gave up 5 bases and J gave up 6 bases; unmatched junction bases: 7. Written as DNA, the CDR3 is TGTGCCAGCAGCCCCCGGACTAGCGGGAGAGGCGAGCAGTACTTC. Encoded protein: CASSPRTSGRGEQYF.

Notes on this clonotype: This may come from a read error, since a much larger clone is one base off. The gene calls are TRBV12-3 or TRBV12-4 and TRBJ2-1; D remains ambiguous. The CDR3 is 11 residues long. Deletions cut 7 bases from V and 15 bases from J, with 16 bases between. The CDR3 protein is CASIPLQRLFF. CDR3 DNA: TGTGCCAGCATTCCCCTCCAGAGGCTGTTCTTC.

This chain connects TRBV4-2 to TRBJ2-5; no clear D gene. V dropped 3 bases and J dropped 3 bases, with 8 bases sitting between them. Per the germline V gene, CDR1 is LGHNA and CDR2 is YNFKEQ. The CDR3 covers 13 residues. CDR3 region: CASSQPKEETQYF. In nucleotides, the CDR3 is TGTGCCAGCAGCCAGCCCAAAGAAGAGACCCAGTACTTC.

This clonotype has more than one count but fewer than ten. The V gene is TRBV28, the J gene TRBJ2-2; the D gene is possibly TRBD1 (5 bases). The V and J ends lost 5 bases and 3 bases respectively, with 13 bases between them. Germline assignment: CDR1 MDHEN and CDR2 SYDVKM. The CDR3 has 15 residues. CDR3 DNA sequence: TGTGCCAGCAGTGGGATGGGGCCCGACACCGGGGAGCTGTTTTTT. Translated, it gives CASSGMGPDTGELFF.

The chain uses TRBV18 and TRBJ2-4, with D possibly TRBD2 on 6 matching bases. The CDR3 contains 18 residues. V lost 3 bases, J lost 6 bases, and 24 bases lay in between. Germline CDR1 is KGHSH and CDR2 is LQKENI. This chain's CDR3 is CASSPRAAYNGGANIQYF. The CDR3 DNA follows: TGTGCCAGCTCACCCCGAGCAGCCTATAACGGAGGGGCAAACATTCAGTACTTC. Looking up the rest from reference TRBV18 and TRBJ2-4 gives the full variable domain: NAGVMQNPRHLVRRRGQEARLRCSPMKGHSHVYWYRQLPEEGLKFMVYLQKENIIDESGMPKERFSAEFPKEGPSILRIQQVVRGDSAAYFCASSPRAAYNGGANIQYFGAGTRLSVL.

This clonotype was counted a few times. V is TRBV5-1 and J is TRBJ2-2; perhaps TRBD1 as D (6 bases). V gave up 0 bases and J gave up 3 bases, with 15 bases separating them. The CDR3 runs 17 residues. Germline-derived CDR1 and CDR2 are SGHRS and YFSETQ. The DNA for the CDR3 is TGCGCCAGCAGCTTGGCAGATTCAGGGGCCGACACCGGGGAGCTGTTTTTT. Translating it yields CASSLADSGADTGELFF. Filled out from reference TRBV5-1 and TRBJ2-2, the complete variable domain reads KAGVTQTPRYLIKTRGQQVTLSCSPISGHRSVSWYQQTPGQGLQFLFEYFSETQRNKGNFPGRFSGRQFSNSRSEMNVSTLELGDSALYLCASSLADSGADTGELFFGEGSRLTVL.

V is TRBV6-1 and J is TRBJ2-5; 14 bases fit TRBD2. The CDR3 is made up of 17 amino acids. The germline V gene has CDR1 MNHNS and CDR2 SASEGT. V was clipped by 6 bases and J by 1 base; unmatched bases: 7. The DNA of the CDR3 is TGTGCCAGCAGACGAGGGACTAGCGGGGGCTTCCAAGAGACCCAGTACTTC. It specifies CASRRGTSGGFQETQYF.

This chain uses TRBV5-4 with TRBJ2-3; a weak D match, TRBD2 (5 bases). Per germline, CDR1 SGHNT and CDR2 YYREEE (reference sequence). CDR3 length: 15 amino acids. Trimming removed 5 bases at V and 3 bases at J, with 16 bases between. CDR3 in DNA: TGTGCCAGCAGTCGCGCGACACCGGGGACAGATACGCAGTATTTT. Its translation: CASSRATPGTDTQYF.

This clonotype was recorded a few times. The chain has TRBV21-1 and TRBJ2-3; TRBD1 was called by the table and not checked on the DNA. TRBV21-1 is termed a pseudogene. The CDR3 is made up of 15 amino acids. The CDR3 protein is CASSKEAPGADTQYF. The CDR3 DNA reads as TGTGCCAGCAGCAAAGAAGCCCCTGGGGCAGATACGCAGTATTTT.

The chain recombines TRBV5-6 with TRBJ2-7; D is unresolved. The germline V gene encodes CDR1 SGHDT and CDR2 YYEEEE. The CDR3 extends over 15 amino acids. V lost 0 bases and J 3 bases, leaving 13 bases between the germline ends. This CDR3 is CASSLGTRIHYEQYF. CDR3 nucleotide sequence: TGTGCCAGCAGCTTGGGCACCAGGATCCACTACGAGCAGTACTTC. Combining the CDR3 with reference TRBV5-6 and TRBJ2-7 gives the whole variable domain DAGVTQSPTHLIKTRGQQVTLRCSPKSGHDTVSWYQQALGQGPQFIFQYYEEEERQRGNFPDRFSGHQFPNYSSELNVNALLLGDSALYLCASSLGTRIHYEQYFGPGTRLTVT.

The gene calls are TRBV7-9 and TRBJ1-4, with TRBD1 as a possible D gene (6 bases). Germline V lookup: CDR1 SEHNR, CDR2 FQNEAQ (reference sequence). The germline V and J ends were trimmed by 5 bases and 12 bases, with 13 bases remaining between them. The length of the CDR3 is 12 residues. The CDR3 spells CASSPKGEELFF. CDR3 bases: TGTGCCAGCAGCCCCAAGGGGGAGGAACTGTTTTTT.

This clonotype has more than one count but fewer than ten. The V call is TRBV20-1, the J call TRBJ2-1; perhaps D is TRBD1 or TRBD2 (5 bases each). CDR1 and CDR2 from the germline V gene are DFQATT and SNEGSKA (reference sequence). Trimming took off 3 bases at V and 4 bases at J, with 10 bases between the two ends. This CDR3 region has 13 residues. CDR3 sequence reads: CSASGDAYNEQFF. Here the CDR3 DNA reads TGCAGTGCTAGCGGGGACGCTTACAATGAGCAGTTCTTC.

This clonotype was found a few times. J is TRBJ1-1 and V is TRBV5-1; tentatively, D is TRBD1 (5 bases). Germline V gene lookup returns CDR1 SGHRS and CDR2 YFSETQ. V was pared by 0 bases and J by 1 base, with 13 bases between. The CDR3 is 16 residues long. CDR3 sequence reads: CASSLEWGPGNTEAFF. CDR3 coding DNA: TGCGCCAGCAGCTTGGAATGGGGCCCGGGGAACACTGAAGCTTTCTTT.

To note about this clonotype: The DNA is omitted, as the CDR3 cannot be located on it reliably, and the CDR3 follows TCRdb's listing. The V gene is TRBV5-1, the J gene TRBJ2-1; TRBD2, the table's D call, lacks a check against the DNA. Ends included, the CDR3 has 15 residues. CDR1 and CDR2 from the germline V gene are SGHRS and YFSETQ. The CDR3 spells CASSWGSGSYNEQSF.

This clonotype was seen a few times. This chain links TRBV18 with TRBJ2-7; 9 bases match TRBD1. In germline, CDR1 is KGHSH, CDR2 LQKENI. V shed 3 bases, J shed 6 bases, and the junction held 15 bases outside the gene matches. The CDR3 runs to 17 residues. CDR3 nucleotides: TGTGCCAGCTCACCCCTCGACCTTACAGACAGGGGGGGCGAGCAGTACTTC. It encodes CASSPLDLTDRGGEQYF.

This clonotype turned up a few times. CDR3 in DNA: TGCGCCAGCAGCCGCACAGCCGGGGCCGACTACGAGCAGTACTTC. This encodes CASSRTAGADYEQYF. The rearrangement uses TRBV4-3 and TRBJ2-7; D is perhaps TRBD1 or TRBD2 (5 bases each). The germline gives CDR1 LGHNA, CDR2 YSLEER. The CDR3 spans 15 residues. V lost 4 bases to trimming and J lost 3 bases, with 16 bases between them.

The chain carries TRBV18 and TRBJ2-3; weak D call: TRBD2 (5 bases). This CDR3 has 15 amino acids. V lost 11 bases and J lost 2, with 20 bases in between. CDR1 and CDR2 from the germline V gene are KGHSH and LQKENI. The CDR3 region has the DNA TGTGCCGGAACGACTACGCACGTTCCCACAGATACGCAGTATTTT. Translating gives CAGTTTHVPTDTQYF.

Note on this clonotype: Possible read error: a much larger clone is one base away. The chain uses TRBV14 and TRBJ1-1; 7 bases align to TRBD1. The germline gives CDR1 SGHDN, CDR2 FVKESK. The CDR3 has 17 amino acids. The CDR3 region has the DNA TGTACCAGCAGCCAAGATCACTACAGGGGTTTGAACACTGAAGCTTTCTTT. This encodes CTSSQDHYRGLNTEAFF.

The chain joins TRBV4-1 to TRBJ2-5; weak D call: TRBD2 (5 bases). This CDR3 has 15 residues. V was cut by 4 bases and J by 3 bases, with 15 bases left in between. Germline assignment: CDR1 MGHRA and CDR2 YSYEKL. The CDR3 loop reads CASSPRAAGEETQYF. The CDR3 nucleotides read TGCGCCAGCAGCCCTCGGGCCGCCGGGGAAGAGACCCAGTACTTC.